The T cell receptor beta chain described here comes from a study of blood T cell repertoires in COVID-19. For the study at large: The origin of the acute and convalescent COVID-19 samples was the United States, Italy and Spain.

Original processing notes: For nucleated cells, counts were estimated from reference gene primer amplification. Assay: immunoSEQ multiplex PCR; the TCRdb copy retains only in-frame clones and omits some. V, J and clone size are those of that table, while D and trimming were read from the DNA. This sample has about 200,000 clones; roughly 83% occur once, and the top ten carry about 5.6%. This CDR3 comprises 15 residues. Germline CDR1 is GTSNPN and CDR2 is SVGIG (reference sequence). V gave up 8 bases and J gave up 4 bases; unmatched junction bases: 12. This chain links TRBV30 with TRBJ2-1; 9 positions agree with TRBD2. This sequence was found in a man aged 35 to 55 with acute COVID-19. The sequencing sample was made of PBMCs or T cells enriched from blood (not recorded which). This CDR3 is CAQKSGRPLYNEQFF. CDR3 coding DNA: TGTGCCCAGAAAAGCGGGAGGCCTCTATACAATGAGCAGTTCTTC.